The next 3 T cell receptor beta chains were all read from a single sample in a study of early T cells in non-severe SARS-CoV-2 infection. TCRdb reprocessed the 5' RACE reads via MiXCR and lists one record per CDR3 protein. Of tens of thousands of distinct CDR3 sequences listed, about 12% were seen once; the top ten hold approximately 7%. The source material was whole blood. Receptors originate from an adult who was a healthcare worker with PCR-confirmed SARS-CoV-2 infection or an uninfected control (not recorded which).

J is TRBJ1-1 and V is TRBV9; maybe TRBD1 (5 bases). V was pared by 1 base and J by 6 bases, with 19 bases between. The CDR3 is 16 residues long. Germline V lookup: CDR1 SGDLS, CDR2 YYNGEE. Written as DNA, the CDR3 is TGTGCCAGCAGCGTACTTCCCGGGGGTGGCCCGGCTGAAGCTTTCTTT. Protein sequence: CASSVLPGGGPAEAFF.

The table lists this clonotype with a few counts. The genes are TRBV20-1 and TRBJ1-1, with a weak D call TRBD1 (5 bases). The CDR3 runs 17 residues. The V gene's germline CDR1 is DFQATT and CDR2 SNEGSKA (reference sequence). V shed 6 bases and J shed 1 base, with 24 bases lying between them. The CDR3 sequence is CSAFPALRGPRNTEAFF. CDR3 in DNA: TGCAGTGCCTTTCCAGCTCTGAGGGGACCAAGGAACACTGAAGCTTTCTTT.

V usage is TRBV20-1 and J usage is TRBJ2-2, with 11 bases matching TRBD2. J lost 1 base, V lost 1 base, and 8 bases had no gene match. Germline loops: CDR1 DFQATT, CDR2 SNEGSKA (reference sequence). The CDR3 is made up of 18 amino acids. The CDR3: CSARVVAGGLRNTGELFF. In DNA, the CDR3 is TGCAGTGCTAGAGTGGTAGCGGGAGGGCTACGGAACACCGGGGAGCTGTTTTTT.